The 20 T cell receptor beta chains given below trace back to one sample, sequenced in a study of PD-L1 blockade in urothelial cancer. Noted time point: peripheral blood 6 weeks after treatment start. TCRdb keeps only in-frame clones here, not all; method: immunoSEQ multiplex PCR. The sample includes about 120,000 clones, about 89% of them seen just once. Sequences were derived from PBMCs, sampled around atezolizumab (anti-PD-L1) treatment. Every receptor here comes from a man in his sixties with urothelial cancer.

This chain uses TRBV30 with TRBJ2-3; possibly TRBD2 for D (5 bases). CDR1 is GTSNPN and CDR2 is SVGIG in the germline V gene (reference sequence). Between the trimmed V and J ends, which lost 2 bases and 7 bases, there was a span of 7 bases. CDR3 length: 11 residues. The CDR3 here is CAWSTGNTQYF. The CDR3 DNA sequence: TGTGCCTGGAGTACCGGGAATACGCAGTATTTT.

The chain uses TRBV6-5 and TRBJ2-7; no reliable D call. V was shortened by 6 bases and J by 1 base, with 4 bases between the two germline ends. Germline V gene sequence: CDR1 MNHEY, CDR2 SVGAGI. The CDR3 sequence is 11 residues long. CDR3 DNA sequence: TGTGCCAGCAGGGCTTCCTACGAGCAGTACTTC. This gives the protein CASRASYEQYF.

The rearrangement uses TRBV18 and TRBJ2-1; D perhaps matches TRBD1 (6 bases). The CDR3 runs to 14 residues. Trimming removed 4 bases at V and 9 bases at J, with 16 bases between. Germline lookup yields CDR1 KGHSH and CDR2 LQKENI. DNA for the CDR3: TGTGCCAGCTCACTGGCCTTAGGGGGATCTGAGCAGTTCTTC. Amino acids: CASSLALGGSEQFF.

This chain connects TRBV19 to TRBJ1-2; 12 bases are a match to TRBD1. CDR3 length: 15 residues. Per the germline V gene, CDR1 is LNHDA and CDR2 is SQIVND (reference sequence). V dropped 5 bases and J dropped 3; count of bases not matched to a gene: 4. The CDR3 sequence is CASSGTGGLDYGYTF. For the CDR3, the DNA is TGTGCCAGTAGTGGGACAGGGGGCTTGGACTATGGCTACACCTTC.

In DNA, the CDR3 is TGTGCCAGCAGCCCTAAGGACAGGGAAAGAGAGACCCAGTACTTC. Its translation: CASSPKDRERETQYF. The genes are TRBV7-9 and TRBJ2-5; TRBD1 agrees at 8 bases. Losses at the gene ends were 5 bases for V and 4 bases for J; bases not matched to a gene: 9. The CDR3 sequence is 15 residues long. In germline, CDR1 is SEHNR, CDR2 FQNEAQ (reference sequence).

The V gene is TRBV11-2, the J gene TRBJ2-5; 9 bases are shared with TRBD1. The CDR3 spans 14 residues. Germline loops: CDR1 SGHAT, CDR2 FQNNGV. V was pared by 5 bases and J by 4 bases, with 5 bases of the junction left unmatched. The CDR3 nucleotides read TGTGCCAGCAGCCCCGGGACAGGGATAGAGACCCAGTACTTC. Translated: CASSPGTGIETQYF.

The chain carries TRBV6-5 and TRBJ1-6, with TRBD1 matching over 8 bases. CDR1 is MNHEY, CDR2 SVGAGI, per germline. The V gene end was trimmed by 6 bases and the J gene end by 7 bases; junction bases not matched to a gene: 5. The CDR3 is made up of 14 amino acids. The CDR3 DNA follows: TGTGCCAGCAGCAGCGGACAGGGCAATTCACCCCTCCACTTT. Its translation is CASSSGQGNSPLHF.

V and J are TRBV5-1 and TRBJ1-1; 12 bases match TRBD1. The J segment lost 1 base and the V segment lost 9 bases, leaving 10 bases of the junction unmatched. CDR3 length equals 16 residues. CDR1 is SGHRS, CDR2 YFSETQ, per germline. The CDR3 reads CATSLGQGARNTEAFF. The DNA of the CDR3 is TGCGCCACTTCGTTGGGACAGGGGGCGAGGAACACTGAAGCTTTCTTT.

This rearrangement joins TRBV5-1 to TRBJ2-2; 14 positions match TRBD2. CDR1 and CDR2 (germline): SGHRS, YFSETQ. V dropped 4 bases and J dropped 6; count of bases not matched to a gene: 8. The CDR3 totals 17 residues. The CDR3 bases are TGCGCCAGCAGCCCTGGACTAGCGGGGGGCAGGGCCGGGGAGCTGTTTTTT. Translating it yields CASSPGLAGGRAGELFF.

This sequence joins TRBV19 and TRBJ1-2; 8 positions agree with TRBD1. CDR1 is LNHDA, CDR2 SQIVND, per germline (reference sequence). The CDR3 is made up of 16 amino acids. Trimming cost V 7 bases and J 0 bases; bases outside gene matches: 10. As DNA, the CDR3 is TGTGCCAGTACCCAATCCTCGGGACAGGCTAACTATGGCTACACCTTC. It translates to CASTQSSGQANYGYTF.

The chain employs TRBV1 and TRBJ1-1; the table's D call TRBD1 went unverified against the DNA. TRBV1 is a pseudogene locus. This CDR3 has 12 residues. The CDR3 region has the DNA TGCACCAGCAGCCACAGTTACACTGAAGCTTTCTTT. Protein product: CTSSHSYTEAFF.

This chain uses TRBV10-3 with TRBJ2-2; weak D call: TRBD2 (5 bases). Germline CDR1 reads ENHRY; CDR2 reads SYGVKD. Trimming shortened V by 0 bases and J by 3 bases, and 8 bases separated the two germline ends. The CDR3 has 15 residues. The CDR3: CAISESGSDTGELFF. CDR3 nucleotides: TGTGCCATCAGTGAGTCGGGGAGCGACACCGGGGAGCTGTTTTTT.

The V and J genes are TRBV5-1 and TRBJ1-1; D perhaps matches TRBD1 (6 bases). The CDR3 runs 12 residues. In germline, CDR1 is SGHRS, CDR2 YFSETQ. The V end lost 6 bases, the J end lost 5 bases, and 11 bases lay between the germline ends. CDR3 sequence (DNA): TGCGCCAGCACCTCAGGGGAGACTGAAGCTTTCTTT. This codes for CASTSGETEAFF.

The chain uses TRBV30 and TRBJ2-1, with D tentatively TRBD1 (5 bases). CDR1 and CDR2 from the germline V gene are GTSNPN and SVGIG (reference sequence). The germline V and J ends were trimmed by 1 base and 3 bases, with 7 bases remaining between them. The CDR3 is made up of 13 amino acids. CDR3 sequence reads: CAWSGRDYNEQFF. CDR3 in DNA: TGTGCCTGGAGTGGCAGGGACTACAATGAGCAGTTCTTC.

This clone has more than one count but fewer than ten. As DNA, the CDR3 is TGTGCCAGCGTTCTTTCAGGGAATCAGCCCCAGCATTTT. It is translated as CASVLSGNQPQHF. The V call is TRBV6-6, the J call TRBJ1-5; a weak D match, TRBD1 (5 bases). Germline V CDR1 and CDR2: MNHNY, SVGAGI (reference sequence). The CDR3 contains 13 residues. V gave up 8 bases and J gave up 4 bases, with 12 bases separating them.

This chain links TRBV7-8 with TRBJ2-3, with TRBD1 matching over 11 bases. Trimming removed 5 bases from V and 6 bases from J; junction bases left unmatched: 7. Germline V gene lookup returns CDR1 SGHVS and CDR2 FQNEAQ. The CDR3 length is 15 residues. In DNA, the CDR3 is TGTGCCAGCAGCCCGGGACAGGGGGTTGTGGATACGCAGTATTTT. Amino acid sequence: CASSPGQGVVDTQYF.

The chain links TRBV7-9 to TRBJ1-1; perhaps TRBD1 as D (6 bases). The CDR3 is 17 residues long. Trimming pared 2 bases from V and 0 bases from J, leaving 16 bases between. Germline CDR1 is SEHNR and CDR2 is FQNEAQ (reference sequence). DNA of the CDR3: TGTGCCAGCAGCTTAACCCCACAGGGCGATATGAACACTGAAGCTTTCTTT. Protein: CASSLTPQGDMNTEAFF.

The chain is built from TRBV7-9 and TRBJ1-2, with 9 nucleotides matching TRBD1. J was trimmed by 7 bases and V by 5 bases; bases with no gene match: 8. This CDR3 comprises 14 residues. In germline, CDR1 is SEHNR, CDR2 FQNEAQ (reference sequence). The CDR3, as DNA: TGTGCCAGCAGCGCAGACAGGGGGTATGGTGGCTACACCTTC. Its protein is CASSADRGYGGYTF.

This clone showed up just once. This rearrangement joins TRBV7-2 to TRBJ1-5; 10 bases map to TRBD1. The CDR3 totals 16 residues. V lost 3 bases, J lost 6 bases, and 8 bases stayed unmatched. Germline-derived CDR1 and CDR2 are SGHTA and FQGNSA. CDR3 sequence (DNA): TGTGCCAGCAGCTTGGGTCTCGGGACAGGGGTTCAGCCCCAGCATTTT. Amino acids: CASSLGLGTGVQPQHF.

J is TRBJ2-1 and V is TRBV10-3, with 9 bases fitting TRBD2. CDR3 length: 18 amino acids. The V gene's germline CDR1 is ENHRY and CDR2 SYGVKD. Losses at the gene ends were 0 bases for V and 0 bases for J; bases not matched to a gene: 6. The CDR3 region has the DNA TGTGCCATCAGTGAGTCGAATGCAGCGGGGGGCTCCTACAATGAGCAGTTCTTC. Protein: CAISESNAAGGSYNEQFF.